This T cell receptor (beta chain) was recovered during a study of response to subunit inactivated influenza vaccine. Study-level points and caveats: New T cells are recruited in small numbers by each seasonal influenza vaccination, according to the authors' suggestion.

This CDR3 is built from 17 residues. Germline V CDR1 and CDR2: LGHNA, YNFKEQ. The V gene lost 0 bases and the J gene lost 0 bases, with 12 bases spanning the gap. On this clonotype: The antigen is not known.

TCRdb itself ran the RT-PCR reads through MiXCR, one entry per CDR3 protein. The table lists hundreds of thousands of distinct CDR3 sequences, 15% to 18% of them singletons. The chain carries TRBV4-2 and TRBJ2-1; the D is unclear. The clonotype originates from a man between 50 and 59 years old who received an inactivated influenza vaccine. The sequences come from PBMCs from blood, collected 11 to 12 days after vaccination. The CDR3 loop is CASSQEGSPSSYNEQFF. For the CDR3, the DNA is TGTGCCAGCAGCCAAGAGGGGTCTCCTAGCTCCTACAATGAGCAGTTCTTC.